This entry lists 3 T cell receptor beta chains sequenced from one sample in a study of T cell responses to AZD1222 COVID-19 vaccine. Here immunoSEQ multiplex PCR was the method, and the copy in TCRdb shows in-frame clones only, minus some. This sample has around 100,000 clones; less than 90% occur once, and the top ten carry 16%. The sequences come from peripheral blood, collected on day 0 of AZD1222 vaccination. These receptors were obtained from an adult in good health.

The chain has TRBV12-3 or TRBV12-4 and TRBJ1-4; D is unresolved. V gave up 3 bases and J gave up 8 bases, with 7 bases separating them. The CDR3 has 12 residues. This CDR3 is CASSFVAEKLFF. CDR3 in DNA: TGTGCCAGCAGTTTCGTCGCCGAAAAACTGTTTTTT.

The chain joins TRBV5-6 to TRBJ1-2; TRBD1 matches 7 bases. The CDR3 has 15 amino acids. V was clipped by 0 bases and J by 3 bases; unmatched bases: 5. The V gene's germline CDR1 is SGHDT and CDR2 YYEEEE. CDR3 protein: CASSLGQGRDYGYTF. The CDR3 bases are TGTGCCAGCAGCTTGGGACAGGGAAGGGACTATGGCTACACCTTC.

The chain is built from TRBV6-5 and TRBJ2-7; 13 nucleotides match TRBD2. Losses at the gene ends were 8 bases for V and 4 bases for J; bases not matched to a gene: 5. CDR3 length: 14 residues. Germline-derived CDR1 and CDR2 are MNHEY and SVGAGI. The CDR3 DNA is TGTGCCAGCGGGACTAGCGGGACTTTATACGAGCAGTACTTC. It yields the protein CASGTSGTLYEQYF.